These 27 T cell receptor beta chains were all obtained from the same sample, sequenced in a study of T cells in narcolepsy. Produced via immunoSEQ multiplex PCR; TCRdb's table is partial and in-frame only. This sample has tens of thousands of clones; 75% to 85% occur once, and the top ten carry under 1.3%. The sequenced material came from CD45RA- memory CD4+ T cells from PBMCs. The receptors come from a human donor with narcolepsy.

This clone was seen a few times. The chain employs TRBV5-4 and TRBJ2-7; 13 bases fit TRBD2. CDR3 length: 16 amino acids. J lost 3 bases, V lost 0 bases, and 3 bases had no gene match. The germline gives CDR1 SGHNT, CDR2 YYREEE (reference sequence). The chain's CDR3 is CASSLGTSGGVYEQYF. In DNA form, the CDR3 reads TGTGCCAGCAGCTTGGGTACTAGCGGGGGGGTCTACGAGCAGTACTTC.

The J gene is TRBJ1-1, the V gene TRBV18; tentative D call: TRBD1 (5 bases). Germline V gives CDR1 KGHSH, CDR2 LQKENI. The V gene lost 0 bases and the J gene lost 12 bases, with 20 bases spanning the gap. The CDR3 has 15 amino acids. CDR3: CASSPPRDSSVVTFF. The CDR3 coding sequence is TGTGCCAGCTCACCACCGAGGGACTCCAGCGTCGTGACTTTCTTT.

Only one count was recorded for this clone. The chain joins TRBV30 to TRBJ2-2, with D maybe TRBD1 (6 bases). The germline V gene has CDR1 GTSNPN and CDR2 SVGIG (reference sequence). Trimming removed 2 bases from V and 0 bases from J, with 7 bases in between. This CDR3 has 14 amino acids. The CDR3 DNA follows: TGTGCCTGGAGTAACAGGGCGAACACCGGGGAGCTGTTTTTT. Encoded protein: CAWSNRANTGELFF.

The chain is built from TRBV10-3 and TRBJ2-5, with no clear D. V was clipped by 0 bases and J by 5 bases, with 16 bases between them. The CDR3 sequence is 16 residues long. CDR1 ENHRY and CDR2 SYGVKD come from the germline V gene. CDR3 loop: CAISESFGGVQETQYF. In nucleotides, the CDR3 is TGTGCCATCAGTGAGTCGTTTGGTGGGGTGCAGGAGACCCAGTACTTC.

The CDR3 bases are TGTGCCAGCAGCCAGAGGGTCTCGTATGGCTACACCTTC. Translating gives CASSQRVSYGYTF. The chain joins TRBV14 to TRBJ1-2; D unclear. V was clipped by 3 bases and J by 5 bases, with 10 bases between them. This CDR3 has 13 amino acids. Germline V gene lookup returns CDR1 SGHDN and CDR2 FVKESK.

The chain carries TRBV27 and TRBJ1-6, with D uncertain. CDR3 length equals 14 residues. Germline CDR1 MNHEY, CDR2 SMNVEV (reference sequence). V lost 4 bases and J lost 5, with 9 bases in between. CDR3 sequence: CASSSPFNNSPLHF. The CDR3 nucleotides read TGTGCCAGCAGTTCCCCCTTCAATAATTCACCCCTCCACTTT.

The chain links TRBV6-5 to TRBJ1-4; D gene ambiguous. Germline CDR1 MNHEY, CDR2 SVGAGI. Deletions cut 5 bases from V and 4 bases from J, with 11 bases between. CDR3 length: 14 residues. The CDR3 sequence: CASSDDGFNEKLFF. The CDR3, as DNA: TGTGCCAGCAGTGACGACGGATTTAATGAAAAACTGTTTTTT.

This chain links TRBV27 with TRBJ2-1, with no clear D. V lost 7 bases and J lost 6, with 16 bases in between. The CDR3 runs to 14 residues. Germline loops: CDR1 MNHEY, CDR2 SMNVEV (reference sequence). The CDR3 DNA reads TGTGCCAGCAAGAACGGACGCGAATCCAATGAGCAGTTCTTC. This sequence encodes CASKNGRESNEQFF.

The chain has TRBV5-6 and TRBJ1-2; a weak D match, TRBD1 (6 bases). Between the trimmed V and J ends, which lost 4 bases and 6 bases, there was a span of 13 bases. The CDR3 contains 13 residues. Per the germline V gene, CDR1 is SGHDT and CDR2 is YYEEEE. This CDR3 reads CASSVTGRDGYTF. The CDR3 DNA is TGTGCCAGCAGCGTCACAGGGAGGGATGGCTACACCTTC.

The gene calls are TRBV19 and TRBJ1-3; D ambiguous. The germline V gene encodes CDR1 LNHDA and CDR2 SQIVND (reference sequence). Trimming removed 2 bases at V and 2 bases at J, with 7 bases between. CDR3 length: 14 amino acids. The DNA of the CDR3 is TGTGCCAGTAGTATAAAAGCCACTGGAAACACCATATATTTT. Its protein product is CASSIKATGNTIYF. Complete variable domain (other parts from reference TRBV19 and TRBJ1-3): DGGITQSPKYLFRKEGQNVTLSCEQNLNHDAMYWYRQDPGQGLRLIYYSQIVNDFQKGDIAEGYSVSREKKESFPLTVTSAQKNPTAFYLCASSIKATGNTIYFGEGSWLTVV.

The chain combines TRBV6-1 with TRBJ1-5; D unresolved. Trimming removed 5 bases at V and 6 bases at J, with 17 bases between. The CDR3 has 15 residues. Germline loops: CDR1 MNHNS, CDR2 SASEGT. The CDR3 region is CASSSFRHEAQPQHF. The CDR3 DNA is TGTGCCAGCAGTTCCTTTCGACACGAGGCTCAGCCCCAGCATTTT.

The chain combines TRBV2 with TRBJ1-1; D unresolved. The CDR3 runs 11 residues. Germline V gene sequence: CDR1 SNHLY, CDR2 FYNNEI. V gave up 4 bases and J gave up 3 bases, with 3 bases separating them. CDR3 region: CASSVDTEAFF. CDR3 in DNA: TGTGCCAGCAGTGTAGACACTGAAGCTTTCTTT.

J is TRBJ2-1 and V is TRBV5-4; D gene unclear. V dropped 1 base and J dropped 9 bases, with 2 bases sitting between them. CDR3 length: 10 amino acids. Per germline, CDR1 SGHNT and CDR2 YYREEE (reference sequence). The CDR3 is CASSLSEQFF. CDR3 coding DNA: TGTGCCAGCAGCTTGAGTGAGCAGTTCTTC.

This chain joins TRBV6-5 and TRBJ2-2; D may be TRBD1 (5 bases). From germline, CDR1 is MNHEY and CDR2 SVGAGI. The CDR3 is 14 residues long. Trimming took off 4 bases at V and 4 bases at J, with 10 bases between the two ends. CDR3 protein: CASSSFGATGELFF. CDR3 sequence (DNA): TGTGCCAGCAGTTCGTTTGGGGCCACCGGGGAGCTGTTTTTT.

This clone turned up a few times. The chain recombines TRBV19 with TRBJ2-1; 7 bases align to TRBD1. V was pared by 3 bases and J by 7 bases, with 3 bases of the junction left unmatched. The CDR3 consists of 13 residues. CDR1 and CDR2 (germline): LNHDA, SQIVND (reference sequence). The CDR3 loop reads CASSIGTVNEQFF. CDR3 in DNA: TGTGCCAGTAGTATCGGGACAGTAAATGAGCAGTTCTTC.

The table lists this clone with a few counts. This sequence joins TRBV6-4 and TRBJ1-1; no clear D. V was trimmed by 6 bases and J by 9 bases, leaving 17 bases between them. The CDR3 contains 13 residues. Germline V gene lookup returns CDR1 MRHNA and CDR2 SNTAGT. The chain's CDR3 is CASSALMGGKAFF. The CDR3 DNA is TGTGCCAGCAGCGCTTTGATGGGTGGCAAAGCTTTCTTT.

This chain joins TRBV15 and TRBJ2-1; TRBD2 matches 9 bases. Germline loops: CDR1 LNHNV, CDR2 YYDKDF (reference sequence). With 5 bases clipped from V and 3 bases from J, the junction kept 8 bases outside the gene matches. The CDR3 sequence is 16 residues long. CDR3 sequence: CATSPRGRGGYNEQFF. The CDR3 DNA reads as TGTGCCACCAGCCCCCGTGGGCGGGGGGGCTACAATGAGCAGTTCTTC. Full variable domain (missing parts from reference TRBV15 and TRBJ2-1): DAMVIQNPRYQVTQFGKPVTLSCSQTLNHNVMYWYQQKSSQAPKLLFHYYDKDFNNEADTPDNFQSRRPNTSFCFLDIRSPGLGDTAMYLCATSPRGRGGYNEQFFGPGTRLTVL.

The genes are TRBV21-1 and TRBJ2-1. TRBV21-1 is annotated as a pseudogene. This CDR3 has 13 amino acids. The CDR3 loop is CARGSSVDNEQFF. CDR3 sequence (DNA): TGTGCCAGAGGTAGTAGTGTGGACAATGAGCAGTTCTTC.

The chain joins TRBV5-6 to TRBJ1-1; no firm D call. Germline V CDR1 and CDR2: SGHDT, YYEEEE. The length of the CDR3 is 13 residues. Trimming stripped 2 bases from V and 1 base from J, with 6 bases between. The CDR3 loop reads CASSFIENTEAFF. CDR3 sequence (DNA): TGTGCCAGCAGCTTTATAGAGAACACTGAAGCTTTCTTT.

The genes are TRBV2 and TRBJ1-6; TRBD1 matches at 7 bases. The length of the CDR3 is 14 residues. J was trimmed by 4 bases and V by 4 bases; bases with no gene match: 1. In germline, CDR1 is SNHLY, CDR2 FYNNEI. CDR3 in amino acids: CASSARGYNSPLHF. CDR3 DNA sequence: TGTGCCAGCAGTGCCAGGGGGTATAATTCACCCCTCCACTTT. The complete variable domain, with remaining parts taken from reference TRBV2 and TRBJ1-6, reads EPEVTQTPSHQVTQMGQEVILRCVPISNHLYFYWYRQILGQKVEFLVSFYNNEISEKSEIFDDQFSVERPDGSNFTLKIRSTKLEDSAMYFCASSARGYNSPLHFGNGTRLTVT.

Worth noting for this clone: Other nucleotide sequences from this sample produce the same CDR3. The rearrangement links TRBV28 to TRBJ1-5, with 8 bases fitting TRBD1. The CDR3 covers 18 residues. Germline lookup yields CDR1 MDHEN and CDR2 SYDVKM. V dropped 2 bases and J dropped 1; count of bases not matched to a gene: 10. CDR3 DNA: TGTGCCAGCAGTTTAACCTCTGGACAGGGCGCGAGCAATCAGCCCCAGCATTTT. Translation gives CASSLTSGQGASNQPQHF.

This clone was recorded a few times. The genes are TRBV27 and TRBJ2-1, with D unresolved. The CDR3 is 15 residues long. Germline V gene sequence: CDR1 MNHEY, CDR2 SMNVEV (reference sequence). V lost 8 bases and J 6 bases, leaving 20 bases between the germline ends. The DNA of the CDR3 is TGTGCCAGCGTCTCCTCCGGCGCCCCCCTCAATGAGCAGTTCTTC. Translating it yields CASVSSGAPLNEQFF.

This rearrangement joins TRBV2 to TRBJ2-5; D remains ambiguous. The ends were cut back, 0 bases at V and 1 base at J, with 6 bases in the middle. This CDR3 spans 14 amino acids. Germline CDR1 and CDR2: SNHLY and FYNNEI. The CDR3 sequence: CASSEALPQETQYF. The CDR3 nucleotides are TGTGCCAGCAGTGAAGCTCTGCCCCAAGAGACCCAGTACTTC.

The table lists this clone with a few counts. J is TRBJ1-2 and V is TRBV19; D may be TRBD1 (6 bases). Germline V gene data show CDR1 as LNHDA and CDR2 as SQIVND (reference sequence). The CDR3 consists of 14 residues. V lost 7 bases and J 3 bases, leaving 15 bases between the germline ends. The CDR3 region is CASTRGSPYYGYTF. Written as DNA, the CDR3 is TGTGCCAGTACTAGGGGGTCCCCCTACTATGGCTACACCTTC.

The chain couples TRBV7-2 to TRBJ1-5, with D possibly matching TRBD1 (5 bases). The germline V gene encodes CDR1 SGHTA and CDR2 FQGNSA. Trimming removed 5 bases from V and 2 bases from J, with 16 bases in between. The length of the CDR3 is 16 residues. In nucleotides, the CDR3 is TGTGCCAGCAGCCCAGGACATTTGCGAGGCAATCAGCCCCAGCATTTT. Protein sequence: CASSPGHLRGNQPQHF.

The V call is TRBV28, the J call TRBJ1-3; D is possibly TRBD1 (6 bases). Germline loops: CDR1 MDHEN, CDR2 SYDVKM. The CDR3 is 15 residues long. V gave up 2 bases and J gave up 3 bases, with 11 bases separating them. The CDR3 reads CASSLGGGRGNTIYF. CDR3 DNA: TGTGCCAGCAGTTTAGGGGGGGGCCGTGGAAACACCATATATTTT.

This rearrangement joins TRBV9 to TRBJ1-5, with D uncertain. CDR3 size: 15 residues. Trimming removed 3 bases at V and 2 bases at J, with 12 bases between. Per germline, CDR1 SGDLS and CDR2 YYNGEE. CDR3 nucleotide sequence: TGTGCCAGCAGCGGTGGGTTATCGGGCAATCAGCCCCAGCATTTT. Protein sequence: CASSGGLSGNQPQHF.